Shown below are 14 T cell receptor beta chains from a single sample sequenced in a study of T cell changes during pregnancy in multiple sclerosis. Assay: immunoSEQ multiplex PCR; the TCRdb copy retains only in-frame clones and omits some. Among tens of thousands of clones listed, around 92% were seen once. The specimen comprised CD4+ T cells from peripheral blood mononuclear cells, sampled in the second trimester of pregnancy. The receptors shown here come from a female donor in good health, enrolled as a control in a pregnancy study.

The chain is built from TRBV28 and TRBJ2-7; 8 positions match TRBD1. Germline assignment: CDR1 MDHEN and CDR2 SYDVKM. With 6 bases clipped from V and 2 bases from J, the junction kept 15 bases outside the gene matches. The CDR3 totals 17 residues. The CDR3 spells CASSLVVGTGDPYEQYF. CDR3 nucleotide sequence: TGTGCCAGCAGCCTTGTCGTAGGGACAGGCGACCCCTACGAGCAGTACTTC.

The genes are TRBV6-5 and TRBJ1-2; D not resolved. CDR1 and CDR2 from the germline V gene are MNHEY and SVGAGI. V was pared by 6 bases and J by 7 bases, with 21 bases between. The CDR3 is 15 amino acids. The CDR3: CASSYRARGMGGYTF. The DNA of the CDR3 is TGTGCCAGCAGCTACCGCGCGAGAGGGATGGGTGGCTACACCTTC.

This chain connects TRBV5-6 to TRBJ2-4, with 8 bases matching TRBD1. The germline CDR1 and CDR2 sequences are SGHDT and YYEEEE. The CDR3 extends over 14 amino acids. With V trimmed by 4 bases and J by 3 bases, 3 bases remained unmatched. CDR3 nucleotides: TGTGCCAGCAGCAAGGGGACAGGCAAAAACATTCAGTACTTC. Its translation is CASSKGTGKNIQYF. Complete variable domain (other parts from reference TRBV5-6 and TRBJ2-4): DAGVTQSPTHLIKTRGQQVTLRCSPKSGHDTVSWYQQALGQGPQFIFQYYEEEERQRGNFPDRFSGHQFPNYSSELNVNALLLGDSALYLCASSKGTGKNIQYFGAGTRLSVL.

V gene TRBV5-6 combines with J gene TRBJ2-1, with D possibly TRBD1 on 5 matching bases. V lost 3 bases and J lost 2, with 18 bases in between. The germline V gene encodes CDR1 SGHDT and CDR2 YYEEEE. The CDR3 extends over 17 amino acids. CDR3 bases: TGTGCCAGCAGCTCTCAACAGGAAGGTTTCCCCTACAATGAGCAGTTCTTC. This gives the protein CASSSQQEGFPYNEQFF.

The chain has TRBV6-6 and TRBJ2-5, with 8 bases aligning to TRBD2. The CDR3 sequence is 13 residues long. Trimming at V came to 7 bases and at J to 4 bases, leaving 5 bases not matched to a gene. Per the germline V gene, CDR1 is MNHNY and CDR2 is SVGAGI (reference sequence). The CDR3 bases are TGTGCCAGCACCGGGGGGGCCCTAGAGACCCAGTACTTC. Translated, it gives CASTGGALETQYF.

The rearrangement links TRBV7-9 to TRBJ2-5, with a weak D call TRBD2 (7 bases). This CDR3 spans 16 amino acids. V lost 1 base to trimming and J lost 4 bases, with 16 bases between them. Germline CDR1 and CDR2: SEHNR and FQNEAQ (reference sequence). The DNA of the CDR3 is TGTGCCAGCAGCTTAGAATTCGGGGGGCTCGTAGAGACCCAGTACTTC. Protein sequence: CASSLEFGGLVETQYF.

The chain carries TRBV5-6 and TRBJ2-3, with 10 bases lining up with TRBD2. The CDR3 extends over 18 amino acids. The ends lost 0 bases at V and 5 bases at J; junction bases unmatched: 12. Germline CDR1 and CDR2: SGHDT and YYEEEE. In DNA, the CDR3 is TGTGCCAGCAGCTTGGAAGGGGCCTCTAGCGGGAGAGGAGATACGCAGTATTTT. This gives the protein CASSLEGASSGRGDTQYF.

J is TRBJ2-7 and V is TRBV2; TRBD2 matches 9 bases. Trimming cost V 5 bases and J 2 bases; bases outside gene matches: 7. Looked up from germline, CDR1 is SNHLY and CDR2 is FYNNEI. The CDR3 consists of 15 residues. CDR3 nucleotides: TGTGCCAGCAGTTCCCGGACTAGCGCTGCCTACGAGCAGTACTTC. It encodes CASSSRTSAAYEQYF.

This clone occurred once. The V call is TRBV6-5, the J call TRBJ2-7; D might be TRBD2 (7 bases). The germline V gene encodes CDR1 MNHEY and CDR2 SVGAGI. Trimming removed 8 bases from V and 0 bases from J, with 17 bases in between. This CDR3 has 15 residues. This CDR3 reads CASGSGGLSSYEQYF. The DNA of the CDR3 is TGTGCCAGCGGTTCGGGGGGCCTGAGCTCCTACGAGCAGTACTTC.

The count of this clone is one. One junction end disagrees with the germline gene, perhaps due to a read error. The CDR3 loop reads CASSYVGGSSCEQYF. The CDR3 region has the DNA TGTGCCAGCAGTTACGTCGGAGGCAGCTCCTGCGAGCAGTACTTC. The chain employs TRBV6-6 and TRBJ2-7; D is possibly TRBD2 (5 bases). Germline V lookup: CDR1 MNHNY, CDR2 SVGAGI (reference sequence). This CDR3 region has 15 residues.

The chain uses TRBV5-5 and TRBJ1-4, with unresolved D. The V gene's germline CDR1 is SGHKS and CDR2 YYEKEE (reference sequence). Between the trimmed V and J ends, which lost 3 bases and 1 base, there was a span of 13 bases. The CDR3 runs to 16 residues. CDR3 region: CASSSHGGGTNEKLFF. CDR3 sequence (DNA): TGTGCCAGCAGCTCGCACGGAGGAGGAACTAATGAAAAACTGTTTTTT.

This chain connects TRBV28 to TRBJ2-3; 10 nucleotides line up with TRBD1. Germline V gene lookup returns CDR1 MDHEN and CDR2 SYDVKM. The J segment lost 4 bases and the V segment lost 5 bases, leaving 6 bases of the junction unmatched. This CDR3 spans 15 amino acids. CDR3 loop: CASSIGQGGADTQYF. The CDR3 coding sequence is TGTGCCAGCAGTATAGGACAGGGGGGTGCAGATACGCAGTATTTT.

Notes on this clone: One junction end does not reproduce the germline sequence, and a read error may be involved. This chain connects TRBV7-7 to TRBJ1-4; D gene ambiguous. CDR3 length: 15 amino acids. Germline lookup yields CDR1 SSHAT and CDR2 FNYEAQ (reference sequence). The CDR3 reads CASSPTLSGHEKLFF. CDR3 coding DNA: TGTGCTAGCAGCCCAACCCTCTCAGGCCATGAAAAACTGTTTTTT.

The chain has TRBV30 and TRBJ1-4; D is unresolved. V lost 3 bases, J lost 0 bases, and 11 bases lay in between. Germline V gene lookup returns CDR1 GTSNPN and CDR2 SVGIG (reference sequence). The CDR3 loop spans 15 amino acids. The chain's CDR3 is CAWSPPVATNEKLFF. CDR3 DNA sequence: TGTGCCTGGAGCCCTCCGGTAGCAACTAATGAAAAACTGTTTTTT.